This T cell receptor beta chain stems from a study of T cells in Graves' hyperthyroidism and ophthalmopathy. Whole-study findings and limits: Researchers found most expanded thyroid clonotypes above 0.001 in blood as well. The model made its ophthalmopathy prediction, and onset followed a median around six months later.

Amplification of TCR beta CDR3 regions used RNA as the template. When the TCR CDR3 underwent first-round RT-PCR, the HTBI primer set was used. TCRdb independently ran MiXCR on the multiplex PCR reads; one entry per CDR3 protein. The sample includes around 690,000 distinct CDR3 sequences, around 15% seen only once; the top ten take roughly 15%. This clonotype has at least ten counts. Antigen specificity is unknown. Participants, patients aged 18 to 65, had newly diagnosed hyperthyroidism with a duration under 2 months. The V end was cut by 6 bases, the J end by 6 bases, with 12 bases between. This CDR3 contains 12 residues. Germline CDR1 MDHEN, CDR2 SYDVKM.

The sequenced sample was blood. The chain is built from TRBV28 and TRBJ2-7, with D possibly TRBD2 on 6 matching bases. The TCR comes from a man aged 50-59 years with Graves' hyperthyroidism. The CDR3 is CASRAGPLEQYF. For the CDR3, the DNA is TGTGCCAGCAGGGCGGGACCCCTCGAGCAGTACTTC.